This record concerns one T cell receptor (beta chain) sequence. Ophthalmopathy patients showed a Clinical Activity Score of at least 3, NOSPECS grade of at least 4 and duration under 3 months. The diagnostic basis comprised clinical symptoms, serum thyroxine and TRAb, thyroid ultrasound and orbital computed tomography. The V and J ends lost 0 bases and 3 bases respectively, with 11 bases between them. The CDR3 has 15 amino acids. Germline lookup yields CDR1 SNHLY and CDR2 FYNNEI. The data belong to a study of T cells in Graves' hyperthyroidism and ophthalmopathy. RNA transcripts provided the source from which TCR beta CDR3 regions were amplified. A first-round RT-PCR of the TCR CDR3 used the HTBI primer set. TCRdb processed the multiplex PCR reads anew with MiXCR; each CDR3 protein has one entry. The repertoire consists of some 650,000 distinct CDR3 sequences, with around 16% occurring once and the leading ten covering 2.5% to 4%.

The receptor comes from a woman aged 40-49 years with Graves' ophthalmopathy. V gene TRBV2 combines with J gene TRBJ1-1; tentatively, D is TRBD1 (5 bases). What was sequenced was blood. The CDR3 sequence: CASSEAPRGYTEAFF. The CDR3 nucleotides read TGTGCCAGCAGTGAAGCGCCCCGGGGGTACACTGAAGCTTTCTTT.